This T cell receptor beta chain was identified during a study of blood T cell repertoires in COVID-19. Produced via immunoSEQ multiplex PCR; TCRdb's table is partial and in-frame only. This repertoire shows fewer than 250,000 clones, roughly nine tenths found once; its top ten account for less than 14%. The CDR3 has 15 residues. Germline V gene data show CDR1 as PRHDT and CDR2 as FYEKMQ (reference sequence). The sample holds many counts of this clone. Compared with germline, one end of the junction differs, possibly owing to a read error. Enrollees, about 18 to 90 years old, lived in approximately 24 US areas. Clinical histories supplied by participants themselves formed the basis of cohort assignment.

This sequence was found in a man under 40 who had recovered from COVID-19. V usage is TRBV13 and J usage is TRBJ1-2; weak D call: TRBD1 (5 bases). The sample comprised PBMCs or T cells enriched from blood (not recorded which). The CDR3 sequence: CASSLVAGEGFRHNF. As DNA, the CDR3 is TGTGCCAGCAGCTTAGTAGCGGGGGAAGGTTTTCGGCATAACTTC.